One sample yielded the 6 T cell receptor beta chains listed below, sequenced in a study of cytomegalovirus exposure and HLA in healthy donors. The PCR was carried out with 60 Vbeta primers and 13 Jbeta primers. The data were produced by immunoSEQ multiplex PCR, yet TCRdb's version contains in-frame clones alone and is incomplete. The table records some 150,000 clones, approximately 80% of them present only once. Sequencing was performed on PBMCs. These receptors all come from a woman in her thirties or forties in good health and CMV-seropositive.

The rearrangement links TRBV4-2 to TRBJ1-1, with D possibly being TRBD1 (5 bases). The V end was cut by 0 bases, the J end by 5 bases, with 13 bases between. The CDR3 length is 15 residues. Per germline, CDR1 LGHNA and CDR2 YNFKEQ. The CDR3 reads CASSQDGQGGTEAFF. The CDR3 coding sequence is TGTGCCAGCAGCCAAGATGGGCAGGGAGGGACTGAAGCTTTCTTT.

This clone came up a few times. The genes are TRBV4-1 and TRBJ2-7, with 9 positions matching TRBD2. V lost 4 bases and J lost 5; bases outside the gene matches: 6. The CDR3 runs to 14 residues. The V gene's germline CDR1 is MGHRA and CDR2 YSYEKL. The CDR3 nucleotides read TGCGCCAGCAGCCCCCCTAGCGGGACCCACGAGCAGTACTTC. Translating it yields CASSPPSGTHEQYF.

The V gene is TRBV27, the J gene TRBJ2-3; D gene unclear. Trimming took 4 bases from V and 6 from J, leaving 8 bases between them. CDR1 is MNHEY, CDR2 SMNVEV, per germline (reference sequence). This CDR3 is built from 12 residues. CDR3 nucleotide sequence: TGTGCCAGCAGTTCCGTCCTTGATACGCAGTATTTT. Translation gives CASSSVLDTQYF.

The chain employs TRBV9 and TRBJ1-2, with 10 bases that match TRBD1. CDR3 length: 15 amino acids. J lost 5 bases, V lost 2 bases, and 6 bases had no gene match. Germline assignment: CDR1 SGDLS and CDR2 YYNGEE. The CDR3 DNA reads TGTGCCAGCAGCGTGACCGGGACAGGGGATTATGGCTACACCTTC. Translated, it gives CASSVTGTGDYGYTF.

The rearrangement joins TRBV7-3 to TRBJ1-6, with 8 bases identical to TRBD1. This CDR3 spans 18 amino acids. Germline values: CDR1 SGHTA, CDR2 FQGTGA. Trimming cost V 3 bases and J 0 bases; bases outside gene matches: 7. CDR3: CASSLEPGGSSYNSPLHF. As DNA, the CDR3 is TGTGCCAGCAGCTTGGAACCAGGGGGCAGCTCCTATAATTCACCCCTCCACTTT.

The chain carries TRBV7-2 and TRBJ1-2; no definite D call. V was cut by 2 bases and J by 6 bases, with 13 bases left in between. CDR1 is SGHTA and CDR2 is FQGNSA in the germline V gene. The CDR3 spans 14 residues. The CDR3 nucleotides are TGTGCCAGCAGCTTACCGGCAGGCGGGGATGGCTACACCTTC. Protein: CASSLPAGGDGYTF.